The clone carrying this T cell receptor beta chain was seen at least ten times. This sample was included in a study of T cells in Graves' hyperthyroidism and ophthalmopathy. TCR beta CDR3 regions were amplified from RNA. The TCR CDR3 first-round RT-PCR relied on the HTBI primer set. A single record per CDR3 protein comes from TCRdb applying MiXCR to the multiplex PCR reads. The table records more than 350,000 distinct CDR3 sequences, nearly 15% of them present only once. The sequence derives from a woman between 55 and 75 years old with Graves' ophthalmopathy. Sequencing input: blood.

CDR3 DNA sequence: TGTGCCAGCAGTTCATGGACAGGGGGCATAGGCTACACCTTC. Translated: CASSSWTGGIGYTF. This chain links TRBV12-3 or TRBV12-4 with TRBJ1-2; 11 nucleotides line up with TRBD1. The CDR3 is made up of 14 amino acids. V was clipped by 4 bases and J by 8 bases; unmatched bases: 6.